The present T cell receptor beta chain was sequenced within a study of shared clonotypes between healthy human individuals. Study-level points and caveats: Although depth was large, rarefaction showed that sequencing of the sorted subsets was incomplete. A handful of donors shared around 5.1% of their naive CD4 clonotypes. Sample collection involved blood only; tissue repertoires are likely different.

For this clone: Its antigen is still unknown.

Splitting of CD4+ cells produced CD45RA+ naive and CD45RA-negative memory subsets. Libraries were prepared by immunoSEQ multiplex PCR; TCRdb keeps only in-frame clonotypes and omits some of them. Counted here are some 200,000 clones, over 60% occurring once; the ten biggest clones make up around 10%. The receptor was isolated from a man aged 30 to 45 in good health. The sample taken for sequencing was memory CD4+ T cells sorted from blood. The subset here: CD45RA-negative fraction.

The CDR3, as DNA: TGTGCCACCAGCAGGGGGACAGGGGGCGCTTATGGCTACACCTTC. It encodes CATSRGTGGAYGYTF. The chain couples TRBV15 to TRBJ1-2; 12 nucleotides match TRBD1. V lost 3 bases and J lost 5; bases outside the gene matches: 4. This CDR3 has 15 residues. Germline CDR1 is LNHNV and CDR2 is YYDKDF (reference sequence).